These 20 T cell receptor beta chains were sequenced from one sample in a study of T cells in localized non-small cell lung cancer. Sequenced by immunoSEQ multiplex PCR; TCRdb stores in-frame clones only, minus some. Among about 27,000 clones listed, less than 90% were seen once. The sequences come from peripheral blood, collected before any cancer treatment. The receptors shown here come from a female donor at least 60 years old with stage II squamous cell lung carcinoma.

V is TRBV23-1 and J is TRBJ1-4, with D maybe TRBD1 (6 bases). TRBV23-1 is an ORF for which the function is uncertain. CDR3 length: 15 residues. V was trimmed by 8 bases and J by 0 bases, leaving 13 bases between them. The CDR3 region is CASGQDSPTNEKLFF. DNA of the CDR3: TGCGCCAGCGGCCAGGACAGCCCAACTAATGAAAAACTGTTTTTT.

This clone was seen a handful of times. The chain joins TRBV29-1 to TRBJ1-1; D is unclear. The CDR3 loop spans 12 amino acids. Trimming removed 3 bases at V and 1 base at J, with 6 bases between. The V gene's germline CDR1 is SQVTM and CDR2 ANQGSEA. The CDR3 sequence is CSVDQQNTEAFF. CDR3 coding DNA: TGCAGCGTTGACCAGCAGAACACTGAAGCTTTCTTT.

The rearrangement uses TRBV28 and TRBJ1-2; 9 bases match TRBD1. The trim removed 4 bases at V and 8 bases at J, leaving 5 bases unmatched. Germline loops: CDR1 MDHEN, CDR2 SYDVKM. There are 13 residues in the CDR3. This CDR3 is CASSWDRAGGYTF. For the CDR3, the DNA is TGTGCCAGCAGTTGGGACAGGGCGGGCGGCTACACCTTC.

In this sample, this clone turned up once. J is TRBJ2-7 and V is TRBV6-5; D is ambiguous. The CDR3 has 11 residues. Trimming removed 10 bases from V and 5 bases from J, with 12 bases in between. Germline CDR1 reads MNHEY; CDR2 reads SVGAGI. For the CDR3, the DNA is TGTGCCACACTCTCTCTTCACGAGCAGTACTTC. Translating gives CATLSLHEQYF.

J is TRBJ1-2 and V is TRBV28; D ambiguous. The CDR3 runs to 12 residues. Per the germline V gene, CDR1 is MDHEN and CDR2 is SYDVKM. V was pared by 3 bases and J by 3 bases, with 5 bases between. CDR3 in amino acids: CASSFADYGYTF. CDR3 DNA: TGTGCCAGCAGTTTTGCGGACTATGGCTACACCTTC.

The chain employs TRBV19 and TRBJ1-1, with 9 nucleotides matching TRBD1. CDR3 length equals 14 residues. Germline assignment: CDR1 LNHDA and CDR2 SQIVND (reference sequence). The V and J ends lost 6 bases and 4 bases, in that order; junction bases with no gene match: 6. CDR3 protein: CASSRDREGTEAFF. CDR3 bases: TGTGCCAGTAGCCGGGACAGGGAAGGCACTGAAGCTTTCTTT.

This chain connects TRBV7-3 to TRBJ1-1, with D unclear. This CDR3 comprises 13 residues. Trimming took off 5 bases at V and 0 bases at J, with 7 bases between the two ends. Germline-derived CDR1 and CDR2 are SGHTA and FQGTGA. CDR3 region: CASSLHVNTEAFF. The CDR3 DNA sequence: TGTGCCAGCAGCCTACACGTGAACACTGAAGCTTTCTTT.

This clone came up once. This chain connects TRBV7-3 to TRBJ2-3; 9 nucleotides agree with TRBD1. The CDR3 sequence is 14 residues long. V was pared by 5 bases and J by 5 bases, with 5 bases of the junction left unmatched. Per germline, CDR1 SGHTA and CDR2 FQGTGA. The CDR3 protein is CASSKQGAGDTQYF. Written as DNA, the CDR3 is TGTGCCAGCAGCAAACAGGGGGCTGGAGATACGCAGTATTTT.

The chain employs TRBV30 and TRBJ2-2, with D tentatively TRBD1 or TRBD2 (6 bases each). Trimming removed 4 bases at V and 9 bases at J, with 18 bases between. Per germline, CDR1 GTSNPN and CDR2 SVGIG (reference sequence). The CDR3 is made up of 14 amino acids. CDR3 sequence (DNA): TGTGCCTGGACCCAAAGGGGGGTAATCAGGGAGCTGTTTTTT. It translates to CAWTQRGVIRELFF.

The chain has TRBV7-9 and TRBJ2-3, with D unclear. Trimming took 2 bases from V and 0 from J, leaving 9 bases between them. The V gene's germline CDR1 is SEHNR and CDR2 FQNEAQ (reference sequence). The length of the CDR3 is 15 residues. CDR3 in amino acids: CASSLPTASTDTQYF. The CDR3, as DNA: TGTGCCAGCAGCTTACCCACCGCGAGCACAGATACGCAGTATTTT.

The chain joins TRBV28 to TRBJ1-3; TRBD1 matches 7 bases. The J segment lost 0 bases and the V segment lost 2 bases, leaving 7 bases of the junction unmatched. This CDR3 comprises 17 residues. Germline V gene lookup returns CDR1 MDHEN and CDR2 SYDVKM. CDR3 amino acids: CASSLMGQRASGNTIYF. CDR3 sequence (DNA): TGTGCCAGCAGTTTAATGGGACAGAGAGCCTCTGGAAACACCATATATTTT.

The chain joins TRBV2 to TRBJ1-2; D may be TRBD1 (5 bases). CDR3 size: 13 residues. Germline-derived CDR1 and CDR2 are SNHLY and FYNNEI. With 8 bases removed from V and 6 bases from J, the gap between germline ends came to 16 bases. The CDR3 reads CASQVGVMNGYTF. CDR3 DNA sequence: TGTGCCAGCCAGGTGGGGGTAATGAATGGCTACACCTTC.

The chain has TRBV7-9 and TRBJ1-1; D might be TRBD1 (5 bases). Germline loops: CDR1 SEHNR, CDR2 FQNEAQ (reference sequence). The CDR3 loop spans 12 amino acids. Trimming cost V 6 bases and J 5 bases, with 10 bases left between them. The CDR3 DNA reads TGTGCCAGCAGTTCAGGGACTACTGAAGCTTTCTTT. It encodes CASSSGTTEAFF.

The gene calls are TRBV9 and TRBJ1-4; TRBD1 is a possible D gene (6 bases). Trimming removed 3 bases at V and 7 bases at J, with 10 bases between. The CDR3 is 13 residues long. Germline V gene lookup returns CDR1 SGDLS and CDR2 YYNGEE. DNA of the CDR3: TGTGCCAGCAGCGCAGGGGCCGGTGAAAAACTGTTTTTT. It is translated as CASSAGAGEKLFF.

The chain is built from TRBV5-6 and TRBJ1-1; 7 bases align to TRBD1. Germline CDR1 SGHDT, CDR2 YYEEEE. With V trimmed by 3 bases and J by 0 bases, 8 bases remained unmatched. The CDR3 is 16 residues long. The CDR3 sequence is CASSSRTGSMNTEAFF. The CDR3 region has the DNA TGTGCCAGCAGCTCCCGGACAGGTAGCATGAACACTGAAGCTTTCTTT.

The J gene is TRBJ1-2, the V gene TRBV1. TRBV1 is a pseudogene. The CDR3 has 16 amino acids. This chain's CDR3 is CTSSMWCLCKTYGYTF. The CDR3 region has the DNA TGCACCAGCAGTATGTGGTGTTTGTGCAAGACCTATGGCTACACCTTC.

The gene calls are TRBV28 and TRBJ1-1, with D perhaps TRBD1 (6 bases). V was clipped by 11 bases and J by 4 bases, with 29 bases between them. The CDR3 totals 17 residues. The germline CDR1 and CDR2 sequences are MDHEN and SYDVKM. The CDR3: CASNLPPGRQGLTEAFF. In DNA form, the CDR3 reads TGTGCCTCAAACTTACCCCCCGGCCGGCAGGGGCTCACTGAAGCTTTCTTT.

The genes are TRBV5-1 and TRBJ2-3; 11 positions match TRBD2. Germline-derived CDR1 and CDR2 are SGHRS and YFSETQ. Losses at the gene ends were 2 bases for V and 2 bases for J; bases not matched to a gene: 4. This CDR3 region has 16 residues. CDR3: CASSLLAGDPTDTQYF. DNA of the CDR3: TGCGCCAGCAGCTTACTAGCGGGGGACCCCACAGATACGCAGTATTTT.

The CDR3 region is CASSTSRQGLGGYTF. The CDR3 DNA reads as TGTGCCAGTAGTACTTCTCGACAGGGACTGGGTGGCTACACCTTC. The chain uses TRBV19 and TRBJ1-2; 7 bases are shared with TRBD1. V trimming: 4 bases; J trimming: 7 bases; junction bases outside the gene matches: 12. The CDR3 consists of 15 residues. Germline loops: CDR1 LNHDA, CDR2 SQIVND (reference sequence).

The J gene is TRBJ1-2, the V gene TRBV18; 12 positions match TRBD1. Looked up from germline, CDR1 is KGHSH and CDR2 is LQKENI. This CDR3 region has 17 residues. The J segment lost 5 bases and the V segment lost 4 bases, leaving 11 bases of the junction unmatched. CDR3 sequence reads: CASSQSAGTGGEYGYTF. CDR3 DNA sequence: TGTGCCAGCTCACAGTCGGCCGGGACAGGGGGCGAGTATGGCTACACCTTC.